This T cell receptor (beta chain) was captured by sequencing in a study of blood T cell repertoires in COVID-19. Study details: Recovered Cohort 3 donors showed two negative PCRs, clearance, or symptom resolution. PBMCs, B-cell-depleted T cells, or T cells provided the cDNA or gDNA that made up the material.

Individuals aged roughly 18 to 95 years were recruited from fewer than 25 US areas. Membership in each cohort depended on participant-reported clinical history. Using immunoSEQ multiplex PCR, the repertoire was profiled, and TCRdb retains in-frame clones only, with some absent. The sample shows 400,000 or so clones, approximately 89% of them seen only once. The sequenced sample was PBMCs or T cells enriched from blood (not recorded which). The TCR sequence derives from a middle-aged man in a cohort exposed to, infected with or recovered from COVID-19 (not recorded which).

In DNA, the CDR3 is TGTGCCAGCAGCGCGACAGGGGGATCAGGCACTAATTCACCCCTCCACTTT. This codes for CASSATGGSGTNSPLHF. The J gene is TRBJ1-6, the V gene TRBV9, with 9 bases that match TRBD1. This CDR3 is 17 amino acids long. V dropped 3 bases and J dropped 6; count of bases not matched to a gene: 10. Germline V gene sequence: CDR1 SGDLS, CDR2 YYNGEE.